Described below is a single T cell receptor (beta chain) sequence and its context. The antigen is not known. Method: immunoSEQ multiplex PCR; TCRdb's copy keeps in-frame clones and lacks some. The sample carries around 170,000 clones, approximately 91% recorded once. This sample is part of a study of T cell responses to AZD1222 COVID-19 vaccine. Germline CDR1 and CDR2: SGHRS and YFSETQ. With V trimmed by 3 bases and J by 2 bases, 5 bases remained unmatched. The CDR3 runs to 14 residues. Study-level points and caveats: Females made up more of the donors, who were largely white British, and clonal diversity may have come out too low. Spike-specific TCR breadth rose after two AZD1222 doses, and depth rose as well.

The V and J genes are TRBV5-1 and TRBJ2-7; 7 bases line up with TRBD1. This TCR was recovered from an adult in good health. This specimen was peripheral blood, taken on day 0 of AZD1222 vaccination. The CDR3 DNA sequence: TGCGCCAGCAGCTCTGGACAGGCACCCTACGAGCAGTACTTC. Translated, it gives CASSSGQAPYEQYF. Looking up the rest from reference TRBV5-1 and TRBJ2-7 gives the full variable domain: KAGVTQTPRYLIKTRGQQVTLSCSPISGHRSVSWYQQTPGQGLQFLFEYFSETQRNKGNFPGRFSGRQFSNSRSEMNVSTLELGDSALYLCASSSGQAPYEQYFGPGTRLTVT.